The entry below gives a single T cell receptor (beta chain) sequence along with its context. Its antigen is unknown. Base qualities are not at hand, and no much larger clone is one base apart. The library was prepared using PCR. TCRdb names Illumina HiSeq 2500 as the instrument used. Molecular barcoding was employed in the preparation of TCR libraries, with unique molecular identifiers being used to normalize TCRbeta repertoire quantification. TCRdb handled the public reads itself, with Q25 trimming in fastp and clone calling in MiXCR, and kept productive beta chains. Every CDR3 protein is listed once, alongside the most common genes and DNA of its rows. This sample lists hundreds of thousands of distinct CDR3 sequences; approximately 13% were detected once. Of the sample, more than 5.5% is held by the ten largest clones. This sample was included in a study of T-cell reconstitution after alpha-beta-depleted transplantation in children (dated by TCRdb to 2015 to 2016). Describing the broader study: Using TCR repertoire profiling, the study quantitatively followed how T-cell immune reconstitution unfolded in children after TCRalphabeta/CD19-depleted allogeneic hematopoietic cell transplantation.

Its CDR3 holds 18 amino acids, cysteine through phenylalanine. The entry retains the CDR3 DNA only, 54 bases that are in frame from base 1. CDR1 and CDR2 (ENHRY, SYGVKD) derive from the germline V gene. V and J are truncated by 4 bases and 10 bases respectively, leaving an intervening sequence of 29 bases. Recombination linked TRBV10-3 to TRBJ2-1; the best D guess is TRBD2, with 6 bases matching. This sequence originates from a human donor who donated a stem cell graft to a child with combined immunodeficiency. This specimen consisted of PBMCs from the stem cell graft donor, obtained from the stem cell graft. The DNA reads as follows: TGTGCCATCAGTGGAAGAGGGATTGGGGGACTGGGAGAATTGGAGCAGTTCTTC. The encoded protein is CAISGRGIGGLGELEQFF.